These T cell receptor beta chains were read from a single sample in a study of blood T cell repertoires in COVID-19. This table comes from immunoSEQ multiplex PCR, and its TCRdb copy is limited to in-frame clones, with some not included. The sample yields 110,000 to 150,000 clones, around 86% seen once. Input material: peripheral blood. The receptors were gathered from a human donor in a cohort sampled during active COVID-19. Both conserved end residues are part of each CDR3. D genes are given only for firm matches. Expanded clones get a size class; other rows say once, few or many, or leave the size out.

j_call v_call d_call clone_size cdr3_nt cdr3_aa
TRBJ2-7 TRBV6-2/TRBV6-3 TRBD1 NA TGTGCCAGCAGCTCGACAGGGTTCCTCTACGAGCAGTACTTC CASSSTGFLYEQYF
TRBJ2-7 TRBV15 TRBD2 NA TGTGCCACCAGCAGAGATTTCGGCGGGAGGTCCTACGAGCAGTACTTC CATSRDFGGRSYEQYF
TRBJ2-7 TRBV14 TRBD2 NA TGTGCCAGCAGCCAAGCGGGTCTAGCGGCGTACGAGCAGTACTTC CASSQAGLAAYEQYF
TRBJ2-2 TRBV28 TRBD2 NA TGTGCCAGCAGCACCTGGACTAGCGGAAACACCGGGGAGCTGTTTTTT CASSTWTSGNTGELFF
TRBJ2-3 TRBV6-5 NA few TGTGCCAGCAGTTACACACAGACAGATACGCAGTATTTT CASSYTQTDTQYF
TRBJ2-2 TRBV3-1/TRBV3-2 TRBD2 once TGTGCCAGCAGCCAATGGAAGCGACTAGCGATAACCGGGGAGCTGTTTTTT CASSQWKRLAITGELFF
TRBJ2-5 TRBV29-1 TRBD2 NA TGCAGCGGCGGGAGGGCCAGGGAGACCCAGTACTTC CSGGRARETQYF
TRBJ2-7 TRBV21-1 NA NA TGTGCCAGCAGCAACCTGGCCTGCAGGCCAAAGGATACCTACGAGCAGTACTTC CASSNLACRPKDTYEQYF
TRBJ2-7 TRBV5-1 NA NA TGCGCCAGCAGCCCCAGAGTAGCGGCCTACGAGCAGTACTTC CASSPRVAAYEQYF
TRBJ2-3 TRBV11-2 TRBD2 NA TGTGCCAGCAGCCCCGGGTTTGGGTCCCGGGGGGCAGATACGCAGTATTTT CASSPGFGSRGADTQYF
TRBJ2-7 TRBV5-1 TRBD1 few TGCGCCAGTAGACAGGGCAAGGACAGGACCTACGAGCAGTACTTC CASRQGKDRTYEQYF
TRBJ1-2 TRBV19 NA NA TGTGCCAGTAGTCCCGCAGGCTTCTATGGCTACACCTTC CASSPAGFYGYTF
TRBJ1-1 TRBV7-9 TRBD1 NA TGTGCCAGCAGCCCCAAAGGGGACAGGGCGAACACTGAAGCTTTCTTT CASSPKGDRANTEAFF